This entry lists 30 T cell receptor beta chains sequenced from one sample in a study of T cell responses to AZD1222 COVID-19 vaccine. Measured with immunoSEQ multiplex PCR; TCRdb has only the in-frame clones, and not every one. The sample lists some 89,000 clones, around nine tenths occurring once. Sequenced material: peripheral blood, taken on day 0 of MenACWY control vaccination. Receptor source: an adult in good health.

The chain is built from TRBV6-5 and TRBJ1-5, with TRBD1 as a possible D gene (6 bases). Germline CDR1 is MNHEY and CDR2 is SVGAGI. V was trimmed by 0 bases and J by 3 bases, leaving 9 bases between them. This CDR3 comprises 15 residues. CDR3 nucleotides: TGTGCCAGCAGTTACTCGTACAGGGTCAATCAGCCCCAGCATTTT. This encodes CASSYSYRVNQPQHF.

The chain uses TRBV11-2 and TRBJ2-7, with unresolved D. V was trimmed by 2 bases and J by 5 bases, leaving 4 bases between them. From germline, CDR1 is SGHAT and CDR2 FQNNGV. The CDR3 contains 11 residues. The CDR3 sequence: CASSLRDEQYF. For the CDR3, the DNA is TGTGCCAGCAGCTTAAGAGACGAGCAGTACTTC.

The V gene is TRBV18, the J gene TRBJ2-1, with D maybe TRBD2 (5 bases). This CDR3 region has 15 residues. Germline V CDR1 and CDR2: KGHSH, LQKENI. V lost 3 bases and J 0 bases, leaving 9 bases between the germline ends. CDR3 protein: CASSPGVSSYNEQFF. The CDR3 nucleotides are TGTGCCAGCTCACCCGGGGTTAGCTCCTACAATGAGCAGTTCTTC. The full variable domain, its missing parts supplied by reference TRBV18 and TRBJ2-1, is NAGVMQNPRHLVRRRGQEARLRCSPMKGHSHVYWYRQLPEEGLKFMVYLQKENIIDESGMPKERFSAEFPKEGPSILRIQQVVRGDSAAYFCASSPGVSSYNEQFFGPGTRLTVL.

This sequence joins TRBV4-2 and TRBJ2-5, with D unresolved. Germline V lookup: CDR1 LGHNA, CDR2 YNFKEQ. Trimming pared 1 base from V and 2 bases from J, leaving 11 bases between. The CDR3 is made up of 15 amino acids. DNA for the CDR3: TGTGCCAGCAGCCAAGGGGATGGATTACAAGAGACCCAGTACTTC. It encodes CASSQGDGLQETQYF.

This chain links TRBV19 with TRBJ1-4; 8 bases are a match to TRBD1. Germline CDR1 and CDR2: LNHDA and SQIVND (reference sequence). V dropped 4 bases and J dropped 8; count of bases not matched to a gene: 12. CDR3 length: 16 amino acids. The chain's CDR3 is CASSKGRGTGGEKLFF. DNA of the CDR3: TGTGCCAGTAGTAAAGGCCGGGGGACAGGAGGGGAAAAACTGTTTTTT.

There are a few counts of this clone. CDR3 amino acids: CASSPGLDRAGGYTF. The DNA of the CDR3 is TGTGCCAGCAGTCCCGGACTGGACAGGGCGGGTGGCTACACCTTC. The gene calls are TRBV6-5 and TRBJ1-2; 8 positions agree with TRBD1. The CDR3 loop spans 15 amino acids. The trim removed 5 bases at V and 7 bases at J, leaving 12 bases unmatched. Per the germline V gene, CDR1 is MNHEY and CDR2 is SVGAGI.

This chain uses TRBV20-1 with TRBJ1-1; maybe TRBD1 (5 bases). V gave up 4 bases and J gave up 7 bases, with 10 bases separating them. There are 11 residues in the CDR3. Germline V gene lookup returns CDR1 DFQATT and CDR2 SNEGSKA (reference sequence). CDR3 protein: CSATQGIEAFF. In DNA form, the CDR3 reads TGCAGTGCTACCCAGGGTATTGAAGCTTTCTTT.

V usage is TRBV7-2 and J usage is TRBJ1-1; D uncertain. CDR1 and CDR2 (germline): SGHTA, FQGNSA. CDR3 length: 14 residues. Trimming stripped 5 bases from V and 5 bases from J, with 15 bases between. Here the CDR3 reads CASSQALGETEAFF. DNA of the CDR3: TGTGCCAGCAGCCAGGCCCTCGGGGAGACTGAAGCTTTCTTT.

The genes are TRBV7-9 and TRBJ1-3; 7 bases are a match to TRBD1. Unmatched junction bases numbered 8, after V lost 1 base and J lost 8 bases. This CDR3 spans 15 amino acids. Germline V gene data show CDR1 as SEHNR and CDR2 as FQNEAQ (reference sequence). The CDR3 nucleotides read TGTGCCAGCAGCTTAGTAGAGGGGGCGCGATACACCATATATTTT. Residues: CASSLVEGARYTIYF.

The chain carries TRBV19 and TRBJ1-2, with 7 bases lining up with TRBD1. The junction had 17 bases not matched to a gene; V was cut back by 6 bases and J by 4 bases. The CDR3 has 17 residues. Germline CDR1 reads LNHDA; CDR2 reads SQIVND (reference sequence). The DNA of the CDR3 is TGTGCCAGTAGCAAAGGAGGGACAGCTCTAGCCGCCTATGGCTACACCTTC. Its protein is CASSKGGTALAAYGYTF.

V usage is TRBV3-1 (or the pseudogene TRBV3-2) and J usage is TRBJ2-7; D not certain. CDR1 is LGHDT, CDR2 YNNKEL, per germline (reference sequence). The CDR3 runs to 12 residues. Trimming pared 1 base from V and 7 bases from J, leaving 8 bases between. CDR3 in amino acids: CASSQGVREQYF. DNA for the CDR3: TGTGCCAGCAGCCAAGGGGTGAGAGAGCAGTACTTC.

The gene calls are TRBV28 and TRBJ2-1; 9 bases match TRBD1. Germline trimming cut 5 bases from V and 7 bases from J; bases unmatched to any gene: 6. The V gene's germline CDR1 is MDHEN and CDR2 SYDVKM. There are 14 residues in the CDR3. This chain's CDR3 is CASSRQGVRNEQFF. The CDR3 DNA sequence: TGTGCCAGCAGTCGACAGGGGGTGAGGAATGAGCAGTTCTTC. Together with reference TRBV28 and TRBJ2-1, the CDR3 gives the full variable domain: DVKVTQSSRYLVKRTGEKVFLECVQDMDHENMFWYRQDPGLGLRLIYFSYDVKMKEKGDIPEGYSVSREKKERFSLILESASTNQTSMYLCASSRQGVRNEQFFGPGTRLTVL.

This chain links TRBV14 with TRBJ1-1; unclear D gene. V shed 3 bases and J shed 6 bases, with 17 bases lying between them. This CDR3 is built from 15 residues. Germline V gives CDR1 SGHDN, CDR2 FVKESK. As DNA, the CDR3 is TGTGCCAGCAGCCAGGGTGGACGGTCCGTTGCTGAAGCTTTCTTT. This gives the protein CASSQGGRSVAEAFF. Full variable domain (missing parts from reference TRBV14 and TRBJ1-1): EAGVTQFPSHSVIEKGQTVTLRCDPISGHDNLYWYRRVMGKEIKFLLHFVKESKQDESGMPNNRFLAERTGGTYSTLKVQPAELEDSGVYFCASSQGGRSVAEAFFGQGTRLTVV.

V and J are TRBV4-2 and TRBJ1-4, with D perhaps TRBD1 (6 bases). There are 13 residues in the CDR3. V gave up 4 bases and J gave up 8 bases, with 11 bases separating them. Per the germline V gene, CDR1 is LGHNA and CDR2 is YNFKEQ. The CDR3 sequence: CASSPGGAEKLFF. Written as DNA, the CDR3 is TGTGCCAGCAGCCCCGGGGGGGCCGAAAAACTGTTTTTT.

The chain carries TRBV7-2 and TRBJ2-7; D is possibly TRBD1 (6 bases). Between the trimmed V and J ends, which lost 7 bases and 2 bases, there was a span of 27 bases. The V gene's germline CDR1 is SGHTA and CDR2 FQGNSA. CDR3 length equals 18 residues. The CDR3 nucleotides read TGTGCCAGCACCCTTCGTAGGGCTTTCAGGGGAAAGACCTACGAGCAGTACTTC. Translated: CASTLRRAFRGKTYEQYF.

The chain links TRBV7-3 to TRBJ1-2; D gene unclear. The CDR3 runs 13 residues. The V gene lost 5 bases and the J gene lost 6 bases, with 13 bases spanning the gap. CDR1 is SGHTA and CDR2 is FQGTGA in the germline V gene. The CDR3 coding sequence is TGTGCCAGCAGCCGCTTCGCGAGTGATGGCTACACCTTC. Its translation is CASSRFASDGYTF.

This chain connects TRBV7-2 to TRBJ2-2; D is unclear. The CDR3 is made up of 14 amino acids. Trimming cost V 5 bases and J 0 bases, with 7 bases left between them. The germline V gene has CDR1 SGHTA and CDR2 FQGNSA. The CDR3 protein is CASSPASNTGELFF. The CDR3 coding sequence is TGTGCCAGCAGCCCCGCCTCGAACACCGGGGAGCTGTTTTTT.

CDR3 DNA sequence: TGTGCCAGCAGCCGTACCGGGACTAGCGGTAGAGGGACAGATACGCAGTATTTT. This gives the protein CASSRTGTSGRGTDTQYF. V gene TRBV14 combines with J gene TRBJ2-3; TRBD2 matches 11 bases. The CDR3 is 18 amino acids. Germline V gene lookup returns CDR1 SGHDN and CDR2 FVKESK. V shed 4 bases, J shed 3 bases, and the junction held 12 bases outside the gene matches.

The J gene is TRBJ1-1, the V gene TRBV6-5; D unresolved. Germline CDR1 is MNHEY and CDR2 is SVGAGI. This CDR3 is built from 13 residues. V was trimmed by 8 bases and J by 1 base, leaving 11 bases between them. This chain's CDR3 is CASFLQENTEAFF. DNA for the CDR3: TGTGCCAGCTTTTTACAAGAGAACACTGAAGCTTTCTTT.

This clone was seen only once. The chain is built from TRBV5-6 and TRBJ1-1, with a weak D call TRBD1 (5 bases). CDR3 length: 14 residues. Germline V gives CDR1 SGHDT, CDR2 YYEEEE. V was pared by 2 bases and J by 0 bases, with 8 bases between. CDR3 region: CASSLQDLNTEAFF. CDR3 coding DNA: TGTGCCAGCAGCTTACAGGACTTGAACACTGAAGCTTTCTTT. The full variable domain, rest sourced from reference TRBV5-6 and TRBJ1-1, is DAGVTQSPTHLIKTRGQQVTLRCSPKSGHDTVSWYQQALGQGPQFIFQYYEEEERQRGNFPDRFSGHQFPNYSSELNVNALLLGDSALYLCASSLQDLNTEAFFGQGTRLTVV.

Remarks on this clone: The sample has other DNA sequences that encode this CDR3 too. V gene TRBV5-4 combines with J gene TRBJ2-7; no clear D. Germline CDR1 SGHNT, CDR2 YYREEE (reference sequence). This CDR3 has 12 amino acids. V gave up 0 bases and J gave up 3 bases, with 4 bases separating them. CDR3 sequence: CASSLVGYEQYF. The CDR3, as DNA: TGTGCCAGCAGCTTGGTAGGCTACGAGCAGTACTTC. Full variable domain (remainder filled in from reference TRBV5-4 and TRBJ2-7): ETGVTQSPTHLIKTRGQQVTLRCSSQSGHNTVSWYQQALGQGPQFIFQYYREEENGRGNFPPRFSGLQFPNYSSELNVNALELDDSALYLCASSLVGYEQYFGPGTRLTVT.

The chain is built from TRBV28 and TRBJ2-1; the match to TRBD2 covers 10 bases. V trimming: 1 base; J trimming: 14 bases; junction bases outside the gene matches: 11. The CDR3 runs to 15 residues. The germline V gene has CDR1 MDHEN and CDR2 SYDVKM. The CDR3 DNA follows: TGTGCCAGCAGTTTATCTTTAGCTAGCGGGAGAGGAAAGTTCTTC. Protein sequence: CASSLSLASGRGKFF. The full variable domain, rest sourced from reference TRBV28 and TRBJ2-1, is DVKVTQSSRYLVKRTGEKVFLECVQDMDHENMFWYRQDPGLGLRLIYFSYDVKMKEKGDIPEGYSVSREKKERFSLILESASTNQTSMYLCASSLSLASGRGKFFGPGTRLTVL.

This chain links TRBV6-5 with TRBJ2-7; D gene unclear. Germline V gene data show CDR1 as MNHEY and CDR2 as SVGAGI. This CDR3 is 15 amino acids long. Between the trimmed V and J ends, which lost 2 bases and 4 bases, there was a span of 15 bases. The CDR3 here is CASSYRFAAPYEQYF. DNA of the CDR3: TGTGCCAGCAGTTACCGATTCGCGGCCCCGTACGAGCAGTACTTC.

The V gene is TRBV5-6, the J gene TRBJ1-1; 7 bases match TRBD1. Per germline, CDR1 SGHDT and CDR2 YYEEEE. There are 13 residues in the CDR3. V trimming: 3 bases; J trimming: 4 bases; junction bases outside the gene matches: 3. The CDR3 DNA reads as TGTGCCAGCAGCTGGACAGGAACCACTGAAGCTTTCTTT. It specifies CASSWTGTTEAFF.

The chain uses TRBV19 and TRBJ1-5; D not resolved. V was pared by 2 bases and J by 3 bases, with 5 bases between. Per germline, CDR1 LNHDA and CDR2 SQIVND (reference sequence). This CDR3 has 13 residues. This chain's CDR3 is CASSIWNNQPQHF. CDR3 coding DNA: TGTGCCAGTAGTATATGGAACAATCAGCCCCAGCATTTT. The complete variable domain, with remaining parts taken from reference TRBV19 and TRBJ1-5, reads DGGITQSPKYLFRKEGQNVTLSCEQNLNHDAMYWYRQDPGQGLRLIYYSQIVNDFQKGDIAEGYSVSREKKESFPLTVTSAQKNPTAFYLCASSIWNNQPQHFGDGTRLSIL.

The CDR3 reads CATSFASGSVDTQYF. CDR3 nucleotide sequence: TGTGCCACCAGTTTCGCTAGCGGGAGTGTGGATACGCAGTATTTT. J is TRBJ2-3 and V is TRBV24-1; 10 bases fit TRBD2. With 6 bases clipped from V and 6 bases from J, the junction kept 8 bases outside the gene matches. CDR1 is KGHDR, CDR2 SFDVKD, per germline. This CDR3 contains 15 residues.

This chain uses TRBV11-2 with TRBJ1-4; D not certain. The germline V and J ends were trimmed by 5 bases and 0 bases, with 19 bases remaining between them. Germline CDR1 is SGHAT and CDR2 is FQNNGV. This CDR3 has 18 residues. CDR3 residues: CASSPRLPTFSTNEKLFF. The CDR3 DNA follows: TGTGCCAGCAGCCCCCGTTTGCCGACATTCTCAACTAATGAAAAACTGTTTTTT.

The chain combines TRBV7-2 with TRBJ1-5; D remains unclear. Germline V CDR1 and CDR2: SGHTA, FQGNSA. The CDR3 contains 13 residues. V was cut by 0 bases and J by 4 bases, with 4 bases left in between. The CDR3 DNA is TGTGCCAGCAGCTTAGCATCAAATCAGCCCCAGCATTTT. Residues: CASSLASNQPQHF.

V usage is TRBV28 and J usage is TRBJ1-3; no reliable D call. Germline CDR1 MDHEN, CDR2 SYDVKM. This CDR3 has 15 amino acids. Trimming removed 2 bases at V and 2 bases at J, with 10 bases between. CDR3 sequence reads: CASSLPLHPGNTIYF. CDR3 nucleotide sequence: TGTGCCAGCAGTTTACCTCTACACCCTGGAAACACCATATATTTT.

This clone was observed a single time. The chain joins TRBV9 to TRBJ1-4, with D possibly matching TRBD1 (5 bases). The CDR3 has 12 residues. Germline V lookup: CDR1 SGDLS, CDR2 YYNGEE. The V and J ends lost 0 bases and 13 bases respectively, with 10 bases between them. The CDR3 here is CASSVEEGTLFF. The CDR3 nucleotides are TGTGCCAGCAGCGTAGAGGAGGGGACACTGTTTTTT.